Described below is a single T cell receptor (beta chain) sequence and its context. The data were obtained in a study of shared clonotypes between healthy human individuals. Study as a whole: Plates per donor: three CD4 naive, three CD4 memory, two CD8 naive, one CD8 memory.

Terminally differentiated effector memory CD45RA+ cells were excluded from the naive CD8 cells, which were CD45RO-negative and positively selected for CCR7. The data were produced by immunoSEQ multiplex PCR, yet TCRdb's version contains in-frame clones alone and is incomplete. The sample lists about 2 million clones, about 95% occurring once. Source material: naive CD8+ T cells sorted from blood. The source is a man in his late teens or twenties in good health.

CDR3 DNA sequence: TGTGCCAGCAGCTTTGATCCAGCGACAGAGGCGGGAAACACCATATATTTT. Translating gives CASSFDPATEAGNTIYF. V is TRBV5-6 and J is TRBJ1-3; a weak D match, TRBD1 (5 bases). V lost 2 bases and J lost 4, with 19 bases in between. Germline V gene sequence: CDR1 SGHDT, CDR2 YYEEEE. CDR3 length: 17 residues. The full variable domain, with the rest looked up from reference TRBV5-6 and TRBJ1-3, is DAGVTQSPTHLIKTRGQQVTLRCSPKSGHDTVSWYQQALGQGPQFIFQYYEEEERQRGNFPDRFSGHQFPNYSSELNVNALLLGDSALYLCASSFDPATEAGNTIYFGEGSWLTVV.